A single sample is the source of the 13 T cell receptor beta chains below, sequenced in a study of T cells in Graves' hyperthyroidism and ophthalmopathy. Amplification yielded TCR beta CDR3 regions, with RNA transcripts as the source. First-round RT-PCR of the TCR CDR3 relied on the HTBI primer set. TCRdb independently ran MiXCR on the multiplex PCR reads; one entry per CDR3 protein. The profile shows about 500,000 distinct CDR3 sequences, 40% to 55% of them singletons. Material: peripheral blood or thyroid tissue (not recorded which). The receptors were gathered from an adult woman with Graves' disease, either hyperthyroidism or ophthalmopathy (not recorded which).

This clonotype was seen ten or more times. The CDR3: CASTQSMNTEAFF. As DNA, the CDR3 is TGTGCCAGCACCCAATCGATGAACACTGAAGCTTTCTTT. V gene TRBV12-3 or TRBV12-4 combines with J gene TRBJ1-1; D uncertain. CDR3 length equals 13 residues. Trimming pared 7 bases from V and 0 bases from J, leaving 9 bases between.

As to this clonotype: This may come from a read error, since a much larger clone is one base off. V usage is TRBV7-2 and J usage is TRBJ1-3; no reliable D call. The CDR3 is 13 residues long. Trimming took off 4 bases at V and 6 bases at J, with 10 bases between the two ends. The germline V gene encodes CDR1 SGHTA and CDR2 FQGNSA. The CDR3 DNA reads TGTGCCAGCAGCTCCAGAGGTGTAAACACCATATATTTT. It specifies CASSSRGVNTIYF.

V and J are TRBV12-3 or TRBV12-4 and TRBJ1-2; 9 bases line up with TRBD1. The V segment lost 6 bases and the J segment 7 bases; nucleotides outside the gene matches: 12. This CDR3 comprises 15 residues. The CDR3 loop reads CASSPRDRVISGYTF. In DNA form, the CDR3 reads TGTGCCAGCAGCCCCCGGGACAGGGTGATCTCTGGCTACACCTTC.

The chain combines TRBV20-1 with TRBJ2-7; perhaps TRBD2 as D (6 bases). The V and J ends lost 4 bases and 2 bases respectively, with 18 bases between them. The CDR3 runs to 15 residues. Germline CDR1 and CDR2: DFQATT and SNEGSKA (reference sequence). DNA for the CDR3: TGCAGTGCTAAGGAACCGACTAGGGGCACCTACGAGCAGTACTTC. It codes for CSAKEPTRGTYEQYF.

The rearrangement links TRBV6-1 to TRBJ2-5; D is unresolved. Germline CDR1 is MNHNS and CDR2 is SASEGT. The CDR3 runs 14 residues. Trimming left V 1 base short and J 5 bases short, with 11 bases between. This chain's CDR3 is CASSEGAVVETQYF. CDR3 bases: TGTGCCAGCAGTGAAGGGGCGGTCGTGGAGACCCAGTACTTC.

This clonotype was seen many times. The chain carries TRBV7-2 and TRBJ2-5; 11 positions agree with TRBD1. V lost 2 bases to trimming and J lost 5 bases; unmatched junction nucleotides: 4. This CDR3 contains 15 residues. The germline gives CDR1 SGHTA, CDR2 FQGNSA. The CDR3 reads CASSLIWDRGETQYF. For the CDR3, the DNA is TGTGCCAGCAGCTTAATATGGGACAGGGGGGAGACCCAGTACTTC. Complete variable domain (other parts from reference TRBV7-2 and TRBJ2-5): GAGVSQSPSNKVTEKGKDVELRCDPISGHTALYWYRQSLGQGLEFLIYFQGNSAPDKSGLPSDRFSAERTGGSVSTLTIQRTQQEDSAVYLCASSLIWDRGETQYFGPGTRLLVL.

This clonotype has just a few counts. J is TRBJ2-7 and V is TRBV18; 14 nucleotides match TRBD2. The germline V gene encodes CDR1 KGHSH and CDR2 LQKENI. This CDR3 comprises 16 residues. V gave up 3 bases and J gave up 4 bases; unmatched junction bases: 5. CDR3 protein: CASSPGTSGSGYEQYF. The CDR3 DNA reads TGTGCCAGCTCACCTGGGACTAGCGGGAGTGGGTACGAGCAGTACTTC.

V usage is TRBV7-8 and J usage is TRBJ2-5; weak D call: TRBD1 (6 bases). Trimming took off 4 bases at V and 1 base at J, with 13 bases between the two ends. The length of the CDR3 is 15 residues. Germline CDR1 and CDR2: SGHVS and FQNEAQ. DNA for the CDR3: TGTGCCAGCAGCTCATCTGGGGGCGGCCAAGAGACCCAGTACTTC. This gives the protein CASSSSGGGQETQYF.

This clonotype came up a few times. J is TRBJ2-7 and V is TRBV29-1; D possibly corresponds to TRBD2 (5 bases). The CDR3 is 14 amino acids. Per the germline V gene, CDR1 is SQVTM and CDR2 is ANQGSEA. With 4 bases removed from V and 0 bases from J, the gap between germline ends came to 13 bases. This CDR3 reads CSVVLDLGSYEQYF. As DNA, the CDR3 is TGCAGCGTTGTTTTGGACTTGGGCTCCTACGAGCAGTACTTC.

This rearrangement joins TRBV7-8 to TRBJ2-7, with 7 nucleotides matching TRBD2. Germline V gene data show CDR1 as SGHVS and CDR2 as FQNEAQ. This CDR3 comprises 17 residues. The J segment lost 7 bases and the V segment lost 2 bases, leaving 17 bases of the junction unmatched. This CDR3 is CASSLTSFILLREEQYF. The CDR3 coding sequence is TGTGCCAGCAGCTTAACTTCTTTCATACTTCTGCGGGAGGAGCAGTACTTC.

The chain combines TRBV2 with TRBJ2-5; 11 nucleotides line up with TRBD1. Trimming at V came to 8 bases and at J to 5 bases, leaving 10 bases not matched to a gene. CDR3 length: 15 amino acids. Germline assignment: CDR1 SNHLY and CDR2 FYNNEI. CDR3 coding DNA: TGTGCCAGCCCCAAGGACAGGGGGCGTCGGGAGACCCAGTACTTC. Encoded protein: CASPKDRGRRETQYF.

This clonotype was seen at least ten times. This chain joins TRBV12-3 or TRBV12-4 and TRBJ1-2; D call uncertain. The CDR3 length is 13 residues. V shed 1 base and J shed 4 bases, with 7 bases lying between them. The CDR3 DNA sequence: TGTGCCAGCAGTTTAGGGCCATCCTATGGCTACACCTTC. It translates to CASSLGPSYGYTF.

In this sample, this clonotype turned up many times. The V call is TRBV7-9, the J call TRBJ1-1; 9 bases agree with TRBD1. Germline V gene data show CDR1 as SEHNR and CDR2 as FQNEAQ (reference sequence). V dropped 5 bases and J dropped 5; count of bases not matched to a gene: 6. The CDR3 extends over 14 amino acids. In DNA form, the CDR3 reads TGTGCCAGCAGCAGGACAGGGGTTGGGACTGAAGCTTTCTTT. Encoded protein: CASSRTGVGTEAFF.